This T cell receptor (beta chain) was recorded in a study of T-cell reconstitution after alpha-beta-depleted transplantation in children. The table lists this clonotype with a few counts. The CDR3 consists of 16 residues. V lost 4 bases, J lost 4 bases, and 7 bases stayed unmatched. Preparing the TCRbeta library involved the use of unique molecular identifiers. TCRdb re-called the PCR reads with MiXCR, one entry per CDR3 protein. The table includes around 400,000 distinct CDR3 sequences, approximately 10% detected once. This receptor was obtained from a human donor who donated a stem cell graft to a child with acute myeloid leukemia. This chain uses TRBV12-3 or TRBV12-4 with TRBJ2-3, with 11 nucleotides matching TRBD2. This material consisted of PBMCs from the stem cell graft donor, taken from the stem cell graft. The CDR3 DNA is TGTGCCAGCAGTTCGCTAGCGGGGGGTAGGGCAGATACGCAGTATTTT. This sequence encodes CASSSLAGGRADTQYF.